This T cell receptor (beta chain) was captured by sequencing in a study of PD-L1 blockade in urothelial cancer. Repertoires were generated with immunoSEQ multiplex PCR, while TCRdb's copy carries only in-frame clones and drops some. The profile shows some 52,000 clones, approximately 75% of them singletons. The CDR3 loop spans 14 amino acids. V lost 3 bases, J lost 9 bases, and 18 bases lay in between. CDR1 is SNHLY and CDR2 is FYNNEI in the germline V gene. This clone occurred once. This TCR derives from a man between 65 and 79 years old with urothelial cancer. The gene calls are TRBV2 and TRBJ2-7, with TRBD1 as a possible D gene (5 bases). This material consisted of PBMCs, taken around atezolizumab (anti-PD-L1) treatment. CDR3 DNA sequence: TGTGCCAGCAGTGAGTCCAGGGTTATAGGAGCGCAGTACTTC. Protein sequence: CASSESRVIGAQYF.